This T cell receptor (beta chain) emerged from a study of blood T cell repertoires in COVID-19. Trimming removed 4 bases at V and 0 bases at J, with 11 bases between. The CDR3 runs 14 residues. The repertoire was sequenced with immunoSEQ multiplex PCR; TCRdb's copy has only in-frame clones and lacks some. This table holds 200,000 to 250,000 clones, approximately 84% found once. V usage is TRBV5-3 and J usage is TRBJ2-7; D may be TRBD1 (5 bases). TRBV5-3 is annotated as an ORF whose role is uncertain. The TCR was taken from a woman younger than 45 who had recovered from COVID-19. Sequencing input: peripheral blood. Written as DNA, the CDR3 is TGTGCCAGAAGCGGAAGACAGTGCTCCTACGAGCAGTACTTC. Translated: CARSGRQCSYEQYF.